A selection of T cell receptor beta chains follows, all from one sample in a study of cytomegalovirus exposure and HLA in healthy donors. Produced via immunoSEQ multiplex PCR; TCRdb's table is partial and in-frame only. The table includes about 150,000 clones, approximately 69% detected once. The material sequenced was PBMCs. All receptors come from a man aged 30 to 45 in good health and CMV-seronegative. The CDR3 runs from the conserved cysteine through the conserved F or W. The D gene is left open where the match is weak. Some rows have no size entry. The others give once, few or many, or a class for an expanded clone.

d_gene	v_gene	j_gene	abundance	CDR3nt	CDR3aa
TRBD2	TRBV19	TRBJ2-1	-	TGTGCCAGTAGTAGCCAGCGGGGGGTCTCCTACAATGAGCAGTTCTTC	CASSSQRGVSYNEQFF
TRBD1	TRBV6-1	TRBJ2-2	-	TGTGCCAGCAGTGCCCCGACAGGGTACACCGGGGAGCTGTTTTTT	CASSAPTGYTGELFF
TRBD1	TRBV30	TRBJ1-1	-	TGTGCCTGGAGTAGGGACAGCTTTGATGAAGCTTTCTTT	CAWSRDSFDEAFF
-	TRBV7-2	TRBJ1-6	-	TGTGCCAGCAGCTTACGGGGGAGCTCCTATAATTCACCCCTCAACTTT	CASSLRGSSYNSPLNF
-	TRBV19	TRBJ2-3	-	TGTGCCAGTAGCCGAGGGGATACGCAGTATTTT	CASSRGDTQYF
TRBD1	TRBV4-2	TRBJ2-5	-	TGTGCCAGCAGCCAAGGTCAGGGGGCTTCGGAGACCCAGTACTTC	CASSQGQGASETQYF
-	TRBV11-2	TRBJ1-1	once	TGTGCCAGCAGCCATACTCCAGGGGAGGAAGCTTTCTTT	CASSHTPGEEAFF
TRBD1	TRBV6-1	TRBJ1-1	-	TGTGCCAGCAGTGGACAGGGTCTGAGCGATGCTTTCTTT	CASSGQGLSDAFF
TRBD1	TRBV9	TRBJ2-2	-	TGTGCCAGCAGCCCTAGGGGACAGGGGGGCACCGGGGAGCTGTTTTTT	CASSPRGQGGTGELFF
TRBD1	TRBV19	TRBJ2-7	few	TGTGCCAGTAGTAGATGGCTCCGGGACAGGCCGCACAATTACGAGCAGTACTTC	CASSRWLRDRPHNYEQYF
TRBD1	TRBV6-5	TRBJ1-1	-	TGTGCCAGCAGTCAGGACAGGGGGTTTGAAGCTTTCTTT	CASSQDRGFEAFF
-	TRBV19	TRBJ2-7	-	TGTGCCAGTAGTATTAGCAGTACCTACGAGCAGTACTTC	CASSISSTYEQYF
TRBD1	TRBV5-1	TRBJ1-2	once	TGCGCCAGCAGCTCGGACAGGGGAGGGTATGGCTACACCTTC	CASSSDRGGYGYTF
TRBD2	TRBV2	TRBJ2-7	-	TGTGCCAGCAGTGAAGGGCTAGCGGGCTACTACGAGCAGTACTTC	CASSEGLAGYYEQYF
-	TRBV28	TRBJ2-5	few	TGTGCCAGCAGTTTTCAGGGGCAAGAGACCCAGTACTTC	CASSFQGQETQYF
TRBD2	TRBV12-5	TRBJ2-5	-	TGTGCTAGTGGTCGAGGGGACGGGGGGGAGACCCAGTACTTC	CASGRGDGGETQYF
-	TRBV5-4	TRBJ2-2	-	TGTGCCGCACAGGGTGAGAACACCGGGGAGCTGTTTTTT	CAAQGENTGELFF
-	TRBV5-1	TRBJ2-7	-	TGCGCCAGCAGCTTGGAGGACAGTACCTACGAGCAGTACTTC	CASSLEDSTYEQYF
-	TRBV6-5	TRBJ2-7	-	TGTGCCAGCAGTTACTCTGGGGGGGAGCAGTACTTC	CASSYSGGEQYF
-	TRBV14	TRBJ2-7	-	TGTGCCAGCAGCCAAGAAGTCCGGTACTACGAGCAGTACTTC	CASSQEVRYYEQYF
TRBD2	TRBV27	TRBJ2-7	-	TGTGCCAGCAGTTTGCTAGCGGGGCCCTCCTACGAGCAGTACTTC	CASSLLAGPSYEQYF
TRBD1	TRBV19	TRBJ1-2	-	TGTGCCAGTACCCCCCGGACAGGACTTAGCTATGGCTACACCTTC	CASTPRTGLSYGYTF
-	TRBV6-5	TRBJ1-3	-	TGTGCCAGCAGGTTGACAGCTAGCTCTGGAAACACCATATATTTT	CASRLTASSGNTIYF
-	TRBV6-1	TRBJ2-1	-	TGTGCCAGCCAGGAGGGGGCGCCGGGCAATGAGCAGTTCTTC	CASQEGAPGNEQFF
TRBD1	TRBV27	TRBJ2-3	-	TGTGCCAGCAGTTTATTTGGTGGGACAGCCTTTACCCGCACAGATACGCAGTATTTT	CASSLFGGTAFTRTDTQYF
-	TRBV7-2	TRBJ1-1	-	TGTGCCAGCAGCAAATACGGTGAAGCTTTCTTT	CASSKYGEAFF
TRBD1	TRBV6-1	TRBJ2-5	-	TGTGCCAGCGGACCTCAGGGGGCCCAAGAGACCCAGTACTTC	CASGPQGAQETQYF
TRBD2	TRBV28	TRBJ2-5	-	TGTGCCAGCAGGACAAGCGGGACTAGCGGGAAAGAGCAGTACTTC	CASRTSGTSGKEQYF
-	TRBV4-3	TRBJ1-1	many	TGCGCCAGCAGCCAAGAAGAGGGCCAAGGTGACACTGAAGCTTTCTTT	CASSQEEGQGDTEAFF
-	TRBV19	TRBJ1-1	-	TGTGCCACCCGGGGGTGGAGGAGCACTGAAGCTTTCTTT	CATRGWRSTEAFF
TRBD1	TRBV19	TRBJ2-5	-	TGTGCCAGTAGGAGGGACAGCCAAGAGACCCAGTACTTC	CASRRDSQETQYF
-	TRBV2	TRBJ1-4	-	TGTGCCAGCAGTGACCGCGGGGTAGGAGAGGTAACTAATGAAAAACTGTTTTTT	CASSDRGVGEVTNEKLFF
TRBD2	TRBV18	TRBJ2-1	-	TGTGCCAGCTCATCCCTAATCGGGGGGGCGTACAATGAGCAGTTCTTC	CASSSLIGGAYNEQFF
TRBD1	TRBV29-1	TRBJ1-2	few	TGCAGCGCCAGGGGGTACTATGGCTACACCTTC	CSARGYYGYTF
TRBD2	TRBV28	TRBJ2-1	once	TGTGCCACCCTAACCACTAGCGGGGGGCCCAATGAGCAGTTCTTC	CATLTTSGGPNEQFF
-	TRBV19	TRBJ1-1	-	TGTGCCAGTAGTGAAGACAGAAGTATGAACCCTGAAGCTTTCTTT	CASSEDRSMNPEAFF